This T cell receptor (beta chain) was found in a study of blood T cell repertoires in COVID-19. The overall study: Sites in the United States, Italy and Spain provided acute and convalescent COVID-19 samples.

Generated by immunoSEQ multiplex PCR, the TCRdb table keeps only in-frame clones and is missing some. The sample consists of 350,000 or so clones, around nine tenths of them appearing once. There are 15 residues in the CDR3. V shed 9 bases, J shed 3 bases, and the junction held 10 bases outside the gene matches. The germline CDR1 and CDR2 sequences are MNHEY and SVGAGI. The chain uses TRBV6-5 and TRBJ2-1; 8 bases fit TRBD2. The clonotype originates from a woman aged 55-69 years with COVID-19, enrolled during active disease. Sequenced input: peripheral blood. The CDR3 coding sequence is TGTGCCAGTCGCTTAGCGGCGGGGGGCTACAATGAGCAGTTCTTC. Translation: CASRLAAGGYNEQFF.